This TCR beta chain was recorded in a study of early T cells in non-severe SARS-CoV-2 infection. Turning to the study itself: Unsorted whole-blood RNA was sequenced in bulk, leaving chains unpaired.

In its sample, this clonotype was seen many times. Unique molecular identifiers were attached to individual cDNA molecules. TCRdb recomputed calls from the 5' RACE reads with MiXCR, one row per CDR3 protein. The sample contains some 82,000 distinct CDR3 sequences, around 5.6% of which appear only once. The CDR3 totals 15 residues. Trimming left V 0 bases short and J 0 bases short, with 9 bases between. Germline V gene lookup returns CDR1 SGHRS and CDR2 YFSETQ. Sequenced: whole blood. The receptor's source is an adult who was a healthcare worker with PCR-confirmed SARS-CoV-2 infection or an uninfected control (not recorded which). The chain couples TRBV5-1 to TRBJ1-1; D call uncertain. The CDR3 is CASSLGPGMNTEAFF. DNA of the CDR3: TGCGCCAGCAGCTTGGGACCAGGCATGAACACTGAAGCTTTCTTT.